These 8 T cell receptor beta chains share one sample of origin, sequenced in a study of CD8 T cells in Susac syndrome. Random hexamers were used to reverse transcribe roughly 0.45 to 1 ug of RNA. TCRdb re-called the immunoSEQ multiplex PCR reads through MiXCR, storing one row per CDR3 protein. The data show some 120,000 distinct CDR3 sequences, 85% to 95% seen once. The sample consisted of CD4+ T cells from PBMCs. All receptors come from a human donor in good health.

The chain recombines TRBV10-3 with TRBJ2-2; maybe TRBD2 (5 bases). The CDR3 contains 15 residues. V gave up 9 bases and J gave up 3 bases, with 17 bases separating them. In germline, CDR1 is ENHRY, CDR2 SYGVKD. CDR3 coding DNA: TGTGCCATTGGGCCCGGGATTGGACACACCGGGGAGCTGTTTTTT. This gives the protein CAIGPGIGHTGELFF.

This sequence joins TRBV6-5 and TRBJ2-2, with D maybe TRBD2 (6 bases). V shed 2 bases and J shed 4 bases, with 17 bases lying between them. Germline CDR1 is MNHEY and CDR2 is SVGAGI. The CDR3 length is 17 residues. CDR3 in DNA: TGTGCCAGCAGTTACGTGGGAATGGGGGGTCCCACCGGGGAGCTGTTTTTT. Residues: CASSYVGMGGPTGELFF.

The J gene is TRBJ1-1, the V gene TRBV6-2 or TRBV6-3; D is perhaps TRBD1 (5 bases). CDR1 and CDR2 (germline): MNHEY, SVGEGT. V was clipped by 6 bases and J by 5 bases, with 19 bases between them. This CDR3 is built from 15 residues. The DNA of the CDR3 is TGTGCCAGCAGGATCCGACAGTTTCCGTCGACTGAAGCTTTCTTT. Its translation: CASRIRQFPSTEAFF.

This chain links TRBV27 with TRBJ1-4, with 7 bases aligning to TRBD1. Trimming at V came to 2 bases and at J to 3 bases, leaving 9 bases not matched to a gene. The CDR3 runs 17 residues. From germline, CDR1 is MNHEY and CDR2 SMNVEV (reference sequence). CDR3 DNA: TGTGCCAGCAGTTTAGGGACAGCCCAGACGGCTAATGAAAAACTGTTTTTT. Amino acids: CASSLGTAQTANEKLFF. Full variable domain (missing parts from reference TRBV27 and TRBJ1-4): EAQVTQNPRYLITVTGKKLTVTCSQNMNHEYMSWYRQDPGLGLRQIYYSMNVEVTDKGDVPEGYKVSRKEKRNFPLILESPSPNQTSLYFCASSLGTAQTANEKLFFGSGTQLSVL.

This clonotype has more than one count but fewer than ten. This chain uses TRBV3-1 with TRBJ2-5; the D is unclear. Germline CDR1 LGHDT, CDR2 YNNKEL (reference sequence). The CDR3 is 11 amino acids. V was cut by 0 bases and J by 4 bases, with 0 bases left in between. CDR3 in amino acids: CASSQEETQYF. The CDR3 DNA sequence: TGTGCCAGCAGCCAAGAAGAGACCCAGTACTTC.

The chain joins TRBV5-1 to TRBJ2-5; 10 positions match TRBD2. There are 17 residues in the CDR3. J gave up 3 bases and V 3 bases, and 11 bases lay outside the gene matches. Germline assignment: CDR1 SGHRS and CDR2 YFSETQ. This CDR3 is CASSSSPAGGLEETQYF. CDR3 sequence (DNA): TGCGCCAGCAGCTCGTCCCCAGCGGGAGGGCTCGAAGAGACCCAGTACTTC.

The rearrangement joins TRBV9 to TRBJ2-2; D gene unclear. From germline, CDR1 is SGDLS and CDR2 YYNGEE. The CDR3 spans 14 residues. V lost 3 bases and J lost 4, with 10 bases in between. The CDR3 region has the DNA TGTGCCAGCAGCGCGACATGGGTCACCGGGGAGCTGTTTTTT. Protein: CASSATWVTGELFF.

CDR3 residues: CSASWPRGSYEQYF. CDR3 nucleotides: TGCAGTGCTAGTTGGCCGCGGGGCTCCTACGAGCAGTACTTC. The chain is built from TRBV20-1 and TRBJ2-7; the D gene is possibly TRBD2 (6 bases). From germline, CDR1 is DFQATT and CDR2 SNEGSKA (reference sequence). With 3 bases removed from V and 0 bases from J, the gap between germline ends came to 12 bases. This CDR3 has 14 amino acids.